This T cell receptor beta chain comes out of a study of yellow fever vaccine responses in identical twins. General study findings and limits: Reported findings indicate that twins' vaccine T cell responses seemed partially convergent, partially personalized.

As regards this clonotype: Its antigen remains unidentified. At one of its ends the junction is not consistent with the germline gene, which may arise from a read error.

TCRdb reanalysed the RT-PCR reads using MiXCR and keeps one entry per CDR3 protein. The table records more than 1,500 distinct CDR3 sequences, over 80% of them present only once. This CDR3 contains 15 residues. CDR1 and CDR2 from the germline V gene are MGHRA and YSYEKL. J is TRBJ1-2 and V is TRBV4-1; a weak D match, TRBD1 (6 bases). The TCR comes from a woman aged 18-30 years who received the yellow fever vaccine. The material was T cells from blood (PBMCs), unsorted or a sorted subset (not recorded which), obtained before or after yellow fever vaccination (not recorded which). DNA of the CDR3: TGCGCCAGCAGACAAGGACAGCCTCAAAACTATGGCTACACCTTC. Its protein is CASRQGQPQNYGYTF.